The 8 T cell receptor beta chains below come from one sample, sequenced in a study of vaccination and CD4 T cells after COVID-19 (dated 2022 in TCRdb). The library came from PCR. The instrument was an Illumina iSeq 100. TCR sequencing of DNA from cultured CD4+ T cells used the Oncomine TCR Beta short-read assay at the Johns Hopkins FTIC core. TCRdb's own reprocessing of the public reads used fastp at Q25 and MiXCR and kept productive beta chains. Each CDR3 protein gets just one entry, which takes the most common genes and DNA from the rows behind it. The sample yields some 19,000 distinct CDR3 sequences; under 45% were counted once. The ten largest clones add up to roughly 13% of the sample. Their antigens are not known. The treatment or condition label, as the study defines it: approximately 11-day PBMC culture with coronavirus spike peptide pools or control peptides (ViraFEST assay). Sequenced sample: cultured CD4+ T cells from blood. The receptors come from a human donor with COVID-19.

A few counts support this clonotype. The rearrangement joins TRBV20-1 to TRBJ1-5; D might be TRBD1 (6 bases). Trimming left V 1 base short and J 1 base short, with 14 bases between. The germline CDR1 and CDR2 sequences are DFQATT and SNEGSKA (reference sequence). The CDR3 loop spans 16 amino acids. CDR3 in DNA: TGCAGTGCTAGAGGCGAACGAGGGGGGAGCAATCAGCCCCAGCATTTT. It specifies CSARGERGGSNQPQHF.

The CDR3 sequence: CASSPAGVQPQHF. CDR3 bases: TGTGCCAGCAGCCCCGCGGGGGTTCAGCCCCAGCATTTT. The chain carries TRBV7-8 and TRBJ1-5; D is perhaps TRBD1 (5 bases). Germline V CDR1 and CDR2: SGHVS, FQNEAQ. The CDR3 sequence is 13 residues long. Trimming took off 5 bases at V and 6 bases at J, with 11 bases between the two ends. Complete variable domain (other parts from reference TRBV7-8 and TRBJ1-5): GAGVSQSPRYKVAKRGQDVALRCDPISGHVSLFWYQQALGQGPEFLTYFQNEAQLDKSGLPSDRFFAERPEGSVSTLKIQRTQQEDSAVYLCASSPAGVQPQHFGDGTRLSIL.

This clonotype was detected a few times. The chain joins TRBV20-1 to TRBJ1-2; perhaps TRBD1 as D (5 bases). CDR1 and CDR2 (germline): DFQATT, SNEGSKA (reference sequence). Trimming pared 5 bases from V and 4 bases from J, leaving 20 bases between. The CDR3 extends over 15 amino acids. CDR3 region: CSAQDSRGTLYGYTF. CDR3 bases: TGCAGTGCTCAAGACTCCCGGGGGACGCTCTATGGCTACACCTTC.

In this sample, this clonotype turned up a few times. V is TRBV27 and J is TRBJ2-1, with D tentatively TRBD2 (7 bases). The V and J ends lost 6 bases and 6 bases respectively, with 15 bases between them. Germline CDR1 and CDR2: MNHEY and SMNVEV (reference sequence). The CDR3 loop spans 14 amino acids. CDR3 DNA sequence: TGTGCCAGCAGAGCCCTCGGGGGGCCCAATGAGCAGTTCTTC. Translating it yields CASRALGGPNEQFF.

V usage is TRBV19 and J usage is TRBJ2-3, with a possible D match to TRBD1 (5 bases). Trimming removed 5 bases from V and 5 bases from J, with 17 bases in between. The CDR3 is 15 residues long. The germline V gene has CDR1 LNHDA and CDR2 SQIVND (reference sequence). The DNA of the CDR3 is TGTGCCAGTAGTTTGGGTGCAGGGCTAGGAGATACGCAGTATTTT. It yields the protein CASSLGAGLGDTQYF.

The sample holds a few counts of this clonotype. The chain recombines TRBV6-1 with TRBJ1-5, with D possibly being TRBD1 (6 bases). Germline V lookup: CDR1 MNHNS, CDR2 SASEGT. This CDR3 region has 13 residues. V lost 5 bases, J lost 7 bases, and 12 bases lay in between. The CDR3 region is CASSTAGVQPQHF. The CDR3 nucleotides read TGTGCCAGCAGTACTGCAGGGGTGCAGCCCCAGCATTTT.

V is TRBV7-6 and J is TRBJ1-2; D unresolved. Trimming stripped 1 base from V and 2 bases from J, with 5 bases between. Germline CDR1 is SGHVS and CDR2 is FNYEAQ. There are 13 residues in the CDR3. CDR3 amino acids: CASSLESNYGYTF. As DNA, the CDR3 is TGTGCCAGCAGCTTAGAAAGCAACTATGGCTACACCTTC. The variable domain in full, completed from reference TRBV7-6 and TRBJ1-2, reads GAGVSQSPRYKVTKRGQDVALRCDPISGHVSLYWYRQALGQGPEFLTYFNYEAQQDKSGLPNDRFSAERPEGSISTLTIQRTEQRDSAMYRCASSLESNYGYTFGSGTRLTVV.

This clonotype was recorded once. The V gene is TRBV20-1, the J gene TRBJ2-7; D tentatively reads TRBD1 or TRBD2 (7 bases each). There are 14 residues in the CDR3. From germline, CDR1 is DFQATT and CDR2 SNEGSKA (reference sequence). Trimming cost V 6 bases and J 0 bases, with 15 bases left between them. The CDR3 DNA sequence: TGCAGTGCAAAGGGGAGGGGGCGCTCCTACGAGCAGTACTTC. Protein: CSAKGRGRSYEQYF.